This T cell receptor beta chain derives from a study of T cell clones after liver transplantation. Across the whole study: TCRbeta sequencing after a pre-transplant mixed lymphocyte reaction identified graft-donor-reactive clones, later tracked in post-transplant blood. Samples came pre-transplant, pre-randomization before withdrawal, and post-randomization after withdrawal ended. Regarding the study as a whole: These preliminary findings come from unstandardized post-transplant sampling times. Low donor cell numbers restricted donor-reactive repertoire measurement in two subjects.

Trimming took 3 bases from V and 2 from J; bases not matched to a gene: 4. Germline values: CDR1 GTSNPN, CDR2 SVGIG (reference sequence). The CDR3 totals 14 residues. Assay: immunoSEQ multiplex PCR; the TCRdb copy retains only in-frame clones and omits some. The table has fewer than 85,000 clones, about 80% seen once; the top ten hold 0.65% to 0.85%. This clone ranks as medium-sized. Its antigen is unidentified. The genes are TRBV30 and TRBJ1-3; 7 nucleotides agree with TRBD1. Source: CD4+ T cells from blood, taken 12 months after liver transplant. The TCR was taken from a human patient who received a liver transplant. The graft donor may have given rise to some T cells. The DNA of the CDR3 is TGTGCCTGGAGGACCACAGGGGCTGGAAACACCATATATTTT. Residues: CAWRTTGAGNTIYF.